The clone carrying this T cell receptor (beta chain) appeared a few times. As yet, its antigen is unknown. Clones were read by immunoSEQ multiplex PCR, and TCRdb kept only the in-frame ones, dropping some. The profile shows about 19,000 clones, about four fifths of them singletons. The data belong to a study of early stage breast cancer tumors. Background on the study: Most of the 16 invasive tumors were ER+, PR+ and HER2-.

Overall study results and limits: Comparing each tissue with blood distinguished tumor from normal in 14 of 16 patients. Commonly generated sequences made up most enriched TCRB sequences shared between patients.

Trimming removed 4 bases from V and 7 bases from J; junction bases left unmatched: 6. Germline V CDR1 and CDR2: MNHNS, SASEGT. The CDR3 contains 14 residues. The sequenced sample consisted of blood. This chain joins TRBV6-1 and TRBJ2-1; 8 bases agree with TRBD2. The TCR comes from a person aged 70 to 80 with breast cancer. CDR3 DNA sequence: TGTGCCAGCAGTGCTCCCGGCGGGGGGAATGAGCAGTTCTTC. This codes for CASSAPGGGNEQFF.